This T cell receptor beta chain was sequenced during a study of CD8 T cells in Susac syndrome. The germline CDR1 and CDR2 sequences are LNHDA and SQIVND (reference sequence). The length of the CDR3 is 13 residues. V was pared by 8 bases and J by 1 base, with 8 bases between. The authors sequenced TCR beta from blood CD8+ and CD4+ T cells. RNA was extracted with the RNeasy kit, and a quantity of 0.5 to 1 ug was reverse transcribed using random hexamers. TCR beta CDR3 was amplified by immunoSEQ covering 54 Vbeta and 13 Jbeta. TCRdb recomputed calls from the immunoSEQ multiplex PCR reads with MiXCR, one row per CDR3 protein. The sample contains about 240,000 distinct CDR3 sequences, 90% to 96% of which appear only once.

Sequencing used CD4+ T cells from PBMCs. V is TRBV19 and J is TRBJ2-2; no definite D call. The origin of this receptor is a human donor with Susac syndrome. The CDR3 loop is CASELRNTGELFF. In DNA form, the CDR3 reads TGTGCCAGTGAATTGAGGAACACCGGGGAGCTGTTTTTT.